Below are 24 T cell receptor beta chains sequenced from a single sample in a study of blood T cell repertoires in COVID-19. Libraries were prepared by immunoSEQ multiplex PCR; TCRdb keeps only in-frame clonotypes and omits some of them. Of roughly 250,000 clones in the sample, 86% were seen once. Sequencing was performed on peripheral blood. The receptors stem from a young woman with COVID-19, enrolled during active disease.

This chain joins TRBV5-1 and TRBJ1-1; perhaps TRBD1 as D (6 bases). V was pared by 4 bases and J by 3 bases, with 13 bases between. There are 14 residues in the CDR3. Germline V CDR1 and CDR2: SGHRS, YFSETQ. CDR3 in DNA: TGCGCCAGCAGCGCACAGGGTCTATACACTGAAGCTTTCTTT. Translated: CASSAQGLYTEAFF.

V and J are TRBV10-2 and TRBJ2-7; 8 nucleotides match TRBD1. Per the germline V gene, CDR1 is WSHSY and CDR2 is SAAADI. The CDR3 has 15 amino acids. The V and J ends lost 3 bases and 4 bases, in that order; junction bases with no gene match: 8. As DNA, the CDR3 is TGCGCCAGCAGTGATGCTCCCCAGGGGGCTTACGAGCAGTACTTC. Protein product: CASSDAPQGAYEQYF.

The V and J genes are TRBV19 and TRBJ2-2; no clear D gene. The CDR3 has 17 residues. In germline, CDR1 is LNHDA, CDR2 SQIVND (reference sequence). The V end was cut by 4 bases, the J end by 3 bases, with 18 bases between. The CDR3 here is CASSTPQTYPDTGELFF. The CDR3 DNA is TGTGCCAGTAGTACCCCCCAAACTTACCCGGACACCGGGGAGCTGTTTTTT.

The chain carries TRBV29-1 and TRBJ2-5, with D possibly matching TRBD1 (6 bases). Trimming took 4 bases from V and 2 from J, leaving 11 bases between them. The CDR3 is made up of 13 amino acids. Germline lookup yields CDR1 SQVTM and CDR2 ANQGSEA. The CDR3 DNA follows: TGCAGCGTTGTAGGGGGAGCACAAGAGACCCAGTACTTC. It yields the protein CSVVGGAQETQYF.

V is TRBV9 and J is TRBJ2-7; perhaps TRBD2 as D (5 bases). CDR3 length: 14 amino acids. Trimming cost V 3 bases and J 2 bases, with 12 bases left between them. Looked up from germline, CDR1 is SGDLS and CDR2 is YYNGEE. As DNA, the CDR3 is TGTGCCAGCAGCGGTGAGGGTCTCACCTACGAGCAGTACTTC. Protein product: CASSGEGLTYEQYF.

This clone occurred once. This sequence joins TRBV5-8 and TRBJ2-7; D may be TRBD1 (6 bases). CDR1 and CDR2 (germline): SGHTS, YDEGEE. The CDR3 is made up of 17 amino acids. Trimming left V 4 bases short and J 2 bases short, with 22 bases between. This CDR3 is CASSLVPGWTVAYEQYF. In nucleotides, the CDR3 is TGTGCCAGCAGCCTAGTACCGGGTTGGACAGTTGCCTACGAGCAGTACTTC.

The rearrangement links TRBV29-1 to TRBJ2-5; D gene uncertain. Deletions cut 4 bases from V and 1 base from J, with 7 bases between. CDR3 size: 12 residues. Per the germline V gene, CDR1 is SQVTM and CDR2 is ANQGSEA. The CDR3 is CSVGLFQETQYF. DNA of the CDR3: TGCAGCGTTGGCCTATTCCAAGAGACCCAGTACTTC.

This chain connects TRBV2 to TRBJ2-1; 11 bases map to TRBD2. This CDR3 region has 15 residues. CDR1 is SNHLY and CDR2 is FYNNEI in the germline V gene. The trim removed 10 bases at V and 3 bases at J, leaving 8 bases unmatched. The CDR3 is CATTPTSGVYNEQFF. CDR3 DNA: TGTGCCACCACCCCGACTAGCGGGGTCTACAATGAGCAGTTCTTC.

The gene calls are TRBV11-2 and TRBJ2-3; D is ambiguous. This CDR3 has 16 amino acids. The V end lost 5 bases, the J end lost 6 bases, and 21 bases lay between the germline ends. Germline CDR1 and CDR2: SGHAT and FQNNGV. This CDR3 reads CASSPADGWRWDTQYF. CDR3 DNA: TGTGCCAGCAGCCCGGCGGATGGCTGGCGATGGGATACGCAGTATTTT.

The chain employs TRBV2 and TRBJ2-1, with D perhaps matching TRBD2 (7 bases). CDR3 length: 18 residues. Germline V gives CDR1 SNHLY, CDR2 FYNNEI. Trimming left V 5 bases short and J 0 bases short, with 20 bases between. CDR3: CASSSPSGGLRSYNEQFF. The CDR3 DNA sequence: TGTGCCAGCAGTTCCCCCTCGGGGGGCTTGCGCTCCTACAATGAGCAGTTCTTC.

The genes are TRBV9 and TRBJ2-7, with 8 bases that match TRBD2. The V segment lost 3 bases and the J segment 3 bases; nucleotides outside the gene matches: 8. The CDR3 consists of 15 residues. The germline V gene encodes CDR1 SGDLS and CDR2 YYNGEE. CDR3 DNA sequence: TGTGCCAGCAGCGAGGCGGTAGCGGGGAACTACGAGCAGTACTTC. It specifies CASSEAVAGNYEQYF.

The chain recombines TRBV19 with TRBJ1-1; no reliable D call. The germline V and J ends were trimmed by 7 bases and 4 bases, with 16 bases remaining between them. The CDR3 runs to 14 residues. Germline V gene sequence: CDR1 LNHDA, CDR2 SQIVND (reference sequence). CDR3 sequence: CASTLDPGSTEAFF. In nucleotides, the CDR3 is TGTGCCAGTACCCTCGACCCCGGGAGCACTGAAGCTTTCTTT.

The chain combines TRBV27 with TRBJ1-2; TRBD1 aligns across 7 bases. The germline CDR1 and CDR2 sequences are MNHEY and SMNVEV (reference sequence). The CDR3 length is 13 residues. V was clipped by 4 bases and J by 7 bases; unmatched bases: 6. The CDR3 sequence is CASSSSRTGGYTF. CDR3 nucleotides: TGTGCCAGCAGTTCATCTCGGACAGGTGGCTACACCTTC.

The V gene is TRBV5-1, the J gene TRBJ2-7; unclear D gene. The V end was cut by 3 bases, the J end by 3 bases, with 19 bases between. CDR3 length: 16 residues. Germline CDR1 is SGHRS and CDR2 is YFSETQ. The CDR3 here is CASSSGALAVDYEQYF. In nucleotides, the CDR3 is TGCGCCAGCAGCTCCGGAGCGCTCGCCGTTGACTACGAGCAGTACTTC.

The sample holds one count of this clone. J is TRBJ1-1 and V is TRBV6-5; D is possibly TRBD1 (6 bases). Germline lookup yields CDR1 MNHEY and CDR2 SVGAGI. Trimming cost V 7 bases and J 7 bases, with 16 bases left between them. The CDR3 runs to 13 residues. The CDR3 sequence: CASTAGARVEAFF. The CDR3 DNA is TGTGCCAGCACGGCGGGGGCGCGGGTTGAAGCTTTCTTT.

This chain joins TRBV7-9 and TRBJ1-6; maybe TRBD1 (6 bases). The CDR3 loop spans 15 amino acids. Germline assignment: CDR1 SEHNR and CDR2 FQNEAQ (reference sequence). V was cut by 5 bases and J by 10 bases, with 18 bases left in between. This chain's CDR3 is CASSHLQGTGSPLHF. The DNA for the CDR3 is TGTGCCAGCAGCCATCTACAGGGCACGGGGTCACCCCTCCACTTT.

This sequence joins TRBV7-5 and TRBJ2-4; TRBD2 is the table's D call, not checked against the DNA. TRBV7-5 counts as a pseudogene. The CDR3 runs 18 residues. CDR3 DNA: TGTGTCAGAAGCCACCTAAAGGCGTCTGCGGAGGCCAAAAACATTCAGTACTTC. This codes for CVRSHLKASAEAKNIQYF.

V gene TRBV7-9 combines with J gene TRBJ2-1; no firm D call. Trimming left V 7 bases short and J 0 bases short, with 16 bases between. The CDR3 is made up of 16 amino acids. Germline V gives CDR1 SEHNR, CDR2 FQNEAQ (reference sequence). The CDR3, as DNA: TGTGCCAGCACCAAGGTAGACACATACTCCTACAATGAGCAGTTCTTC. Encoded protein: CASTKVDTYSYNEQFF.

The V gene is TRBV11-2, the J gene TRBJ2-5, with 8 bases lining up with TRBD1. J lost 1 base, V lost 8 bases, and 9 bases had no gene match. Germline V lookup: CDR1 SGHAT, CDR2 FQNNGV. The CDR3 consists of 15 residues. The CDR3 sequence: CASQGASGFQETQYF. The DNA of the CDR3 is TGTGCCAGCCAGGGGGCCAGCGGCTTCCAAGAGACCCAGTACTTC.

V gene TRBV13 combines with J gene TRBJ2-5; no reliable D call. Germline V gives CDR1 PRHDT, CDR2 FYEKMQ (reference sequence). This CDR3 contains 14 residues. The ends were cut back, 4 bases at V and 8 bases at J, with 17 bases in the middle. CDR3 protein: CASSSSLGPDTQYF. CDR3 bases: TGTGCCAGCAGCTCCTCCCTAGGTCCCGACACCCAGTACTTC.

The chain recombines TRBV5-8 with TRBJ2-2; a possible D gene is TRBD1 (5 bases). V was clipped by 4 bases and J by 7 bases, with 14 bases between them. Looked up from germline, CDR1 is SGHTS and CDR2 is YDEGEE. The CDR3 extends over 14 amino acids. The CDR3 region has the DNA TGTGCCAGCAGCCAGCAGGGAAAGCACGGGGAGCTGTTTTTT. Amino acid sequence: CASSQQGKHGELFF.

This chain uses TRBV30 with TRBJ2-4; D might be TRBD2 (6 bases). Germline V gene lookup returns CDR1 GTSNPN and CDR2 SVGIG (reference sequence). V gave up 1 base and J gave up 6 bases, with 25 bases separating them. The CDR3 is made up of 18 amino acids. The CDR3 loop reads CAWSGGRFVGGKGNIQYF. CDR3 in DNA: TGTGCCTGGAGTGGAGGACGGTTCGTGGGCGGGAAGGGAAACATTCAGTACTTC.

The chain combines TRBV11-2 with TRBJ1-5; D is perhaps TRBD1 (6 bases). V was clipped by 5 bases and J by 3 bases, with 17 bases between them. Germline CDR1 SGHAT, CDR2 FQNNGV. The CDR3 loop spans 16 amino acids. CDR3 region: CASSPAGAGPNQPQHF. In DNA form, the CDR3 reads TGTGCCAGCAGCCCCGCGGGGGCAGGACCCAATCAGCCCCAGCATTTT.

The V call is TRBV19, the J call TRBJ2-3, with D possibly matching TRBD2 (5 bases). Germline CDR1 LNHDA, CDR2 SQIVND (reference sequence). This CDR3 region has 16 residues. Trimming removed 3 bases at V and 0 bases at J, with 13 bases between. CDR3 region: CASSIFEGTSTDTQYF. Here the CDR3 DNA reads TGTGCCAGTAGTATTTTCGAGGGAACGAGCACAGATACGCAGTATTTT.